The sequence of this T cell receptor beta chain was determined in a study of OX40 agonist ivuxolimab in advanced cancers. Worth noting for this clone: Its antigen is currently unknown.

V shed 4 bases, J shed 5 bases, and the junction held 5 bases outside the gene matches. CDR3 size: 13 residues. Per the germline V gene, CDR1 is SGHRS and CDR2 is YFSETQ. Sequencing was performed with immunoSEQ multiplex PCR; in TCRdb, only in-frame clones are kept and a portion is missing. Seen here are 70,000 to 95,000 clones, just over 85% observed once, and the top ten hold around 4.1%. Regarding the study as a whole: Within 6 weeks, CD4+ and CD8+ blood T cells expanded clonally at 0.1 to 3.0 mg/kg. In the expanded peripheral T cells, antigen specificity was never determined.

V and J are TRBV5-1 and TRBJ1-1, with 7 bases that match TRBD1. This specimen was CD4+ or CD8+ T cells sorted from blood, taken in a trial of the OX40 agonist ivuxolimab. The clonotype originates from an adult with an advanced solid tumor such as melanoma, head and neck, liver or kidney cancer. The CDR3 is CASSTLRGTEAFF. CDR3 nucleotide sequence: TGCGCCAGCAGCACCCTCAGGGGGACTGAAGCTTTCTTT.